This TCR beta chain was retrieved from a study of tumor and adjacent non-tumor tissue in lung cancer. Study as a whole: The patients, roughly 9 men and 5 women, were roughly 30 to 80 with stage I to III disease.

A modified ARM-PCR protocol with three rounds of nested PCR amplified TCRbeta. TCRdb recomputed calls from the multiplex PCR reads with MiXCR, one row per CDR3 protein. The profile shows about 90,000 distinct CDR3 sequences, around two thirds of them singletons. No cell sorting was done before RNA was extracted from the tissue. The table lists this clonotype with many counts. The ends lost 0 bases at V and 6 bases at J; junction bases unmatched: 4. CDR3 length: 17 amino acids. Germline V gene sequence: CDR1 LGHNA, CDR2 YNFKEQ. The sequencing input was lung tumor tissue. This clonotype originated in a man between 65 and 85 years old with non-small cell lung cancer. The chain employs TRBV4-2 and TRBJ2-1; 14 bases agree with TRBD2. The CDR3 region is CASSQDGTSGGFNEQFF. CDR3 DNA sequence: TGTGCCAGCAGCCAAGATGGGACTAGCGGGGGATTCAATGAGCAGTTCTTC.